The 31 T cell receptor beta chains below were found in one sample sequenced in a study of neoadjuvant anti-PD-1 for oral cavity cancer (TCRdb year 2021). The method behind the library was the immunoSEQ multiplex PCR assay. TCRdb re-hosts the immuneACCESS table, in-frame sequences only. Its copies lack some clones; in the studies checked, an unresolved V gene accounts for under half of them, and the cause for the rest is not known. The sample table shows about 23,000 clones, and 25% to 30% are seen once. The ten largest clones represent about a sixth of the sample. The time point label corresponds to: after neoadjuvant nivolumab, at surgical resection. The material was tumor tissue, obtained after nivolumab (anti-PD-1) treatment. The receptors were gathered from a person aged 40-85 years with oral cavity squamous cell carcinoma.

This clone was picked up a small number of times. This chain connects TRBV27 to TRBJ1-2; 8 bases are shared with TRBD1. The J segment lost 8 bases and the V segment lost 4 bases, leaving 6 bases of the junction unmatched. Germline values: CDR1 MNHEY, CDR2 SMNVEV (reference sequence). The CDR3 sequence is 13 residues long. CDR3 coding DNA: TGTGCCAGCAGTTCGCAGACAGGGGTAGGCTACACCTTC. Its protein product is CASSSQTGVGYTF.

The chain couples TRBV7-9 to TRBJ1-4; D remains unclear. The germline V gene encodes CDR1 SEHNR and CDR2 FQNEAQ (reference sequence). The CDR3 is made up of 15 amino acids. The ends were cut back, 2 bases at V and 0 bases at J, with 7 bases in the middle. The CDR3: CASSLLGATNEKLFF. CDR3 bases: TGTGCCAGCAGCTTACTTGGGGCAACTAATGAAAAACTGTTTTTT.

This clone was recorded at least ten times. The rearrangement links TRBV9 to TRBJ2-7, with 9 nucleotides matching TRBD2. Germline lookup yields CDR1 SGDLS and CDR2 YYNGEE. CDR3 length equals 15 residues. V shed 0 bases, J shed 6 bases, and the junction held 7 bases outside the gene matches. CDR3: CASSVGTGTSSEQYF. In nucleotides, the CDR3 is TGTGCCAGCAGCGTAGGTACCGGGACTAGCTCCGAGCAGTACTTC.

The chain carries TRBV7-3 and TRBJ2-5; 8 bases are shared with TRBD2. Germline lookup yields CDR1 SGHTA and CDR2 FQGTGA. V shed 1 base, J shed 4 bases, and the junction held 8 bases outside the gene matches. The CDR3 runs to 16 residues. The CDR3 sequence is CASSLSTGGPGETQYF. The CDR3 bases are TGTGCCAGCAGCTTAAGCACGGGAGGGCCGGGAGAGACCCAGTACTTC.

This clone was picked up one time. This chain links TRBV5-6 with TRBJ2-2, with TRBD1 matching 10 bases. The CDR3 totals 13 residues. CDR1 and CDR2 (germline): SGHDT, YYEEEE. After removal of 4 bases from V and 6 bases from J, the junction contained 0 bases not matched to a gene. The CDR3 bases are TGTGCCAGCAGCGGGACAGGGGCCGGGGAGCTGTTTTTT. Translating gives CASSGTGAGELFF. The full variable domain, in which reference TRBV5-6 and TRBJ2-2 provide the parts outside the CDR3, is DAGVTQSPTHLIKTRGQQVTLRCSPKSGHDTVSWYQQALGQGPQFIFQYYEEEERQRGNFPDRFSGHQFPNYSSELNVNALLLGDSALYLCASSGTGAGELFFGEGSRLTVL.

This clone was observed a few times. V and J are TRBV5-4 and TRBJ2-1; D not resolved. The CDR3 loop spans 15 amino acids. The V end lost 4 bases, the J end lost 0 bases, and 11 bases lay between the germline ends. Germline-derived CDR1 and CDR2 are SGHNT and YYREEE (reference sequence). CDR3 amino acids: CASSLDGRSYNEQFF. The CDR3 nucleotides read TGTGCCAGCAGCCTGGATGGCCGCTCCTACAATGAGCAGTTCTTC.

This clone was counted a few times. The rearrangement links TRBV7-9 to TRBJ1-2; 7 bases agree with TRBD1. The CDR3 totals 15 residues. From germline, CDR1 is SEHNR and CDR2 FQNEAQ (reference sequence). Losses at the gene ends were 1 base for V and 5 bases for J; bases not matched to a gene: 7. CDR3 DNA sequence: TGTGCCAGCAGCTTAGGGGGGGACAGCCGTTATGGCTACACCTTC. Translated, it gives CASSLGGDSRYGYTF.

This clone was detected only a few times. V gene TRBV30 combines with J gene TRBJ1-3; D not resolved. V was cut by 3 bases and J by 0 bases, with 6 bases left in between. The CDR3 totals 13 residues. Germline V CDR1 and CDR2: GTSNPN, SVGIG (reference sequence). CDR3 residues: CAWSRFSGNTIYF. The CDR3 DNA reads TGTGCCTGGAGCAGGTTCTCTGGAAACACCATATATTTT.

This sequence joins TRBV6-5 and TRBJ2-4, with 7 nucleotides matching TRBD1. This CDR3 spans 13 amino acids. Looked up from germline, CDR1 is MNHEY and CDR2 is SVGAGI. After removal of 5 bases from V and 9 bases from J, the junction contained 7 bases not matched to a gene. The CDR3 DNA is TGTGCCAGCAGTATGCCAGGGGGTTTCATTCAGTACTTC. It is translated as CASSMPGGFIQYF.

V is TRBV5-4 and J is TRBJ2-2; D may match TRBD1 or TRBD2 (5 bases each). The germline gives CDR1 SGHNT, CDR2 YYREEE (reference sequence). Trimming stripped 3 bases from V and 1 base from J, with 10 bases between. There are 15 residues in the CDR3. This CDR3 is CASSSGTVNTGELFF. The CDR3 DNA reads as TGTGCCAGCAGCTCCGGGACGGTGAACACCGGGGAGCTGTTTTTT.

The gene calls are TRBV19 and TRBJ1-3; D uncertain. Germline V gene lookup returns CDR1 LNHDA and CDR2 SQIVND (reference sequence). The CDR3 is made up of 13 amino acids. Trimming took 9 bases from V and 4 from J, leaving 13 bases between them. The CDR3 here is CASGGFSGNTIYF. As DNA, the CDR3 is TGTGCCAGCGGAGGGTTTTCAGGAAACACCATATATTTT.

This clone was seen a few times. This chain's CDR3 is CASSQVANTEAFF. The CDR3 DNA sequence: TGTGCCAGCAGCCAAGTAGCGAACACTGAAGCTTTCTTT. This rearrangement joins TRBV4-2 to TRBJ1-1, with D uncertain. The CDR3 contains 13 residues. The V end was cut by 1 base, the J end by 1 base, with 4 bases between. Germline V gene sequence: CDR1 LGHNA, CDR2 YNFKEQ.

The J gene is TRBJ2-1, the V gene TRBV5-1, with a possible D match to TRBD1 (6 bases). The CDR3 totals 13 residues. Trimming removed 0 bases at V and 10 bases at J, with 11 bases between. Germline loops: CDR1 SGHRS, CDR2 YFSETQ. The CDR3 DNA follows: TGCGCCAGCAGCTTGGAGTTTGGGGGCGAGCAGTTCTTC. Translating it yields CASSLEFGGEQFF.

As DNA, the CDR3 is TGTGCCAGCAGCTTTGGCGCCTACTCTGGGGCCAACGTCCTGACTTTC. Protein product: CASSFGAYSGANVLTF. The chain couples TRBV5-6 to TRBJ2-6; D is unclear. The germline V gene has CDR1 SGHDT and CDR2 YYEEEE. The CDR3 covers 16 residues. Trimming pared 2 bases from V and 0 bases from J, leaving 9 bases between.

This clone has only a few counts. The rearrangement joins TRBV19 to TRBJ1-1; 7 bases align to TRBD1. Germline V gene lookup returns CDR1 LNHDA and CDR2 SQIVND (reference sequence). CDR3 length: 14 amino acids. V lost 6 bases to trimming and J lost 3 bases; unmatched junction nucleotides: 7. CDR3 coding DNA: TGTGCCAGTAGGCAGGGGGAATTTTACACTGAAGCTTTCTTT. Translation gives CASRQGEFYTEAFF.

This clone came up once. The chain links TRBV11-2 to TRBJ2-7; D is uncertain. The CDR3 sequence is 13 residues long. CDR1 SGHAT and CDR2 FQNNGV come from the germline V gene. V lost 4 bases to trimming and J lost 1 base, with 8 bases between them. The CDR3 sequence: CASSSPISYEQYF. In nucleotides, the CDR3 is TGTGCCAGCAGCTCACCTATATCCTACGAGCAGTACTTC.

The J gene is TRBJ1-2, the V gene TRBV30, with TRBD1 identical over 7 bases. Germline V gene lookup returns CDR1 GTSNPN and CDR2 SVGIG (reference sequence). This CDR3 region has 18 residues. The trim removed 1 base at V and 3 bases at J, leaving 17 bases unmatched. The CDR3 coding sequence is TGTGCCTGGAGTGGAACCGGGACAGCTCTTACCCCCCACTATGGCTACACCTTC. This codes for CAWSGTGTALTPHYGYTF.

This clone was recorded many times. The rearrangement uses TRBV9 and TRBJ1-1, with D perhaps matching TRBD1 (6 bases). CDR1 and CDR2 (germline): SGDLS, YYNGEE. Trimming took off 3 bases at V and 5 bases at J, with 14 bases between the two ends. There are 14 residues in the CDR3. The DNA of the CDR3 is TGTGCCAGCAGCGCCAATGGGGGCGAGACTGAAGCTTTCTTT. Residues: CASSANGGETEAFF.

This sequence joins TRBV30 and TRBJ2-7; 7 bases are shared with TRBD2. The CDR3 covers 15 residues. The trim removed 6 bases at V and 2 bases at J, leaving 13 bases unmatched. Germline CDR1 and CDR2: GTSNPN and SVGIG (reference sequence). CDR3 in amino acids: CACPRAGVGTYEQYF. The CDR3 bases are TGTGCCTGCCCTCGTGCGGGAGTAGGGACCTACGAGCAGTACTTC.

This clone was counted only a few times. The chain employs TRBV4-1 and TRBJ2-7, with D possibly being TRBD1 (6 bases). Germline V gene data show CDR1 as MGHRA and CDR2 as YSYEKL. The CDR3 covers 14 residues. Trimming cost V 7 bases and J 0 bases, with 13 bases left between them. CDR3 protein: CASTPRTDSYEQYF. Here the CDR3 DNA reads TGCGCCAGCACCCCGAGGACAGACTCCTACGAGCAGTACTTC.

The chain combines TRBV19 with TRBJ2-1, with a tentative D call TRBD2 (6 bases). The ends were cut back, 2 bases at V and 3 bases at J, with 14 bases in the middle. Germline CDR1 LNHDA, CDR2 SQIVND (reference sequence). The length of the CDR3 is 16 residues. The CDR3 nucleotides read TGTGCCAGTAGTATACTCGGGGGAGCCGTCTACAATGAGCAGTTCTTC. Protein product: CASSILGGAVYNEQFF.

The J gene is TRBJ1-2, the V gene TRBV11-2; TRBD1 matches at 7 bases. V dropped 7 bases and J dropped 4; count of bases not matched to a gene: 6. Germline assignment: CDR1 SGHAT and CDR2 FQNNGV. The CDR3 runs to 13 residues. The CDR3 nucleotides read TGTGCCAGCACCAACAGGGGCGGCTATGGCTACACCTTC. As protein: CASTNRGGYGYTF.

This clone was counted between two and nine times. The chain recombines TRBV10-1 with TRBJ1-2, with no clear D. Germline-derived CDR1 and CDR2 are WNHNN and SYGVQD (reference sequence). The CDR3 totals 13 residues. Trimming stripped 4 bases from V and 0 bases from J, with 6 bases between. The CDR3 sequence is CASSAGTNYGYTF. CDR3 DNA sequence: TGCGCCAGCAGTGCAGGAACTAACTATGGCTACACCTTC.

This clone was seen a few times. Different DNA sequences within this sample yield the same CDR3. J is TRBJ2-3 and V is TRBV5-6; 7 bases are shared with TRBD1. Germline values: CDR1 SGHDT, CDR2 YYEEEE. The CDR3 has 16 residues. Trimming at V came to 0 bases and at J to 1 base, leaving 5 bases not matched to a gene. The chain's CDR3 is CASSLDSGTGTDTQYF. As DNA, the CDR3 is TGTGCCAGCAGCTTGGATTCCGGGACAGGCACAGATACGCAGTATTTT. Based on the CDR3 plus reference TRBV5-6 and TRBJ2-3, the full variable domain is DAGVTQSPTHLIKTRGQQVTLRCSPKSGHDTVSWYQQALGQGPQFIFQYYEEEERQRGNFPDRFSGHQFPNYSSELNVNALLLGDSALYLCASSLDSGTGTDTQYFGPGTRLTVL.

This clone has more than one count but fewer than ten. V usage is TRBV2 and J usage is TRBJ2-2; D call uncertain. The CDR3 is 16 amino acids. Germline values: CDR1 SNHLY, CDR2 FYNNEI. The ends were cut back, 6 bases at V and 1 base at J, with 15 bases in the middle. The CDR3 loop is CASRARSTGNTGELFF. The CDR3 nucleotides are TGTGCCAGCAGGGCTAGATCCACCGGGAACACCGGGGAGCTGTTTTTT.

This clone was detected a few times. The chain couples TRBV18 to TRBJ2-7, with 10 bases aligning to TRBD1. Germline V lookup: CDR1 KGHSH, CDR2 LQKENI. Germline trimming cut 5 bases from V and 4 bases from J; bases unmatched to any gene: 5. This CDR3 is 14 amino acids long. In DNA form, the CDR3 reads TGTGCCAGCTCAGGGACAGGGGCAGGGTACGAGCAGTACTTC. Protein: CASSGTGAGYEQYF. Together with reference TRBV18 and TRBJ2-7, the CDR3 gives the full variable domain: NAGVMQNPRHLVRRRGQEARLRCSPMKGHSHVYWYRQLPEEGLKFMVYLQKENIIDESGMPKERFSAEFPKEGPSILRIQQVVRGDSAAYFCASSGTGAGYEQYFGPGTRLTVT.

This clone was detected only a few times. The rearrangement uses TRBV6-5 and TRBJ1-1; D is unclear. This CDR3 comprises 15 residues. Deletions cut 0 bases from V and 0 bases from J, with 8 bases between. CDR1 is MNHEY and CDR2 is SVGAGI in the germline V gene. The CDR3 region has the DNA TGTGCCAGCAGTTACTCGAACGGTGTGAACACTGAAGCTTTCTTT. Its protein product is CASSYSNGVNTEAFF.

This clone was counted a few times. The V call is TRBV6-6, the J call TRBJ1-1; no definite D call. V lost 2 bases to trimming and J lost 4 bases, with 8 bases between them. Germline-derived CDR1 and CDR2 are MNHNY and SVGAGI (reference sequence). The CDR3 is 13 residues long. The CDR3 reads CASSYGLGTEAFF. As DNA, the CDR3 is TGTGCCAGCAGTTACGGGCTGGGCACTGAAGCTTTCTTT.

This clone was detected a few times. This chain connects TRBV9 to TRBJ1-1, with D unclear. The V gene's germline CDR1 is SGDLS and CDR2 YYNGEE. CDR3 size: 16 residues. V dropped 3 bases and J dropped 3 bases, with 18 bases sitting between them. CDR3 sequence reads: CASSGGQLGGDTEAFF. The CDR3 region has the DNA TGTGCCAGCAGCGGAGGTCAATTGGGAGGAGACACTGAAGCTTTCTTT. The full variable domain, its missing parts supplied by reference TRBV9 and TRBJ1-1, is DSGVTQTPKHLITATGQRVTLRCSPRSGDLSVYWYQQSLDQGLQFLIQYYNGEERAKGNILERFSAQQFPDLHSELNLSSLELGDSALYFCASSGGQLGGDTEAFFGQGTRLTVV.

This clone was picked up many times. The gene calls are TRBV5-1 and TRBJ2-1, with 8 bases matching TRBD1. Germline V gene sequence: CDR1 SGHRS, CDR2 YFSETQ. V dropped 4 bases and J dropped 9; count of bases not matched to a gene: 3. The CDR3 sequence is 12 residues long. DNA of the CDR3: TGCGCCAGCAGCATAGACAGGGGTGAGCAGTTCTTC. This sequence encodes CASSIDRGEQFF.

This clone was seen a handful of times. The chain has TRBV4-2 and TRBJ1-6, with a weak D call TRBD1 (6 bases). Germline V CDR1 and CDR2: LGHNA, YNFKEQ. This CDR3 is 18 amino acids long. V was clipped by 0 bases and J by 5 bases, with 17 bases between them. CDR3 sequence (DNA): TGTGCCAGCAGCCAAGATCGGGGAACAGGGATCAATAATTCACCCCTCCACTTT. Protein: CASSQDRGTGINNSPLHF.